Below are 21 T cell receptor beta chains sequenced from a single sample in a study of control samples from healthy donors and cancer patients (TCRdb year 2020). The library was produced with the immunoSEQ multiplex PCR assay. Imported from immuneACCESS, the table was reduced by TCRdb to in-frame sequences with V and J called. These copies leave out some clones; in studies compared against another copy, an unresolved V gene accounts for under half, and the cause of the remainder is not known. This sample holds over 200,000 clones; approximately 80% were observed only once. 10% to 15% of the sample rests with the top ten. Sequencing was performed on PBMCs. The receptors here all came from an older woman with lung cancer.

This clone appeared a single time. The rearrangement joins TRBV5-1 to TRBJ1-4; D may be TRBD1 (6 bases). The CDR3 covers 15 residues. V was pared by 2 bases and J by 7 bases, with 15 bases between. Germline CDR1 reads SGHRS; CDR2 reads YFSETQ. The CDR3 loop is CASSLSPGAGEKLFF. The CDR3 bases are TGCGCCAGCAGCTTATCTCCAGGGGCAGGTGAAAAACTGTTTTTT.

The rearrangement links TRBV28 to TRBJ2-5, with 9 bases lining up with TRBD1. V was clipped by 6 bases and J by 4 bases; unmatched bases: 12. Germline V CDR1 and CDR2: MDHEN, SYDVKM. This CDR3 is built from 16 residues. In DNA, the CDR3 is TGTGCCAGCAGGCACGACAGGGGGTTGGCTGGAGAGACCCAGTACTTC. Encoded protein: CASRHDRGLAGETQYF.

The gene calls are TRBV7-9 and TRBJ1-2; weak D call: TRBD1 (5 bases). The CDR3 sequence is 12 residues long. Germline V gene data show CDR1 as SEHNR and CDR2 as FQNEAQ (reference sequence). V was cut by 5 bases and J by 1 base, with 5 bases left in between. Here the CDR3 DNA reads TGTGCCAGCAGCGACAGTAACTATGGCTACACCTTC. Translation: CASSDSNYGYTF.

This clone is a singleton in its sample. The genes are TRBV7-3 and TRBJ2-2, with a weak D call TRBD1 (6 bases). Trimming took 2 bases from V and 4 from J, leaving 14 bases between them. Germline V gene data show CDR1 as SGHTA and CDR2 as FQGTGA. The CDR3 runs 16 residues. CDR3 amino acids: CASSLQGTTRTGELFF. In nucleotides, the CDR3 is TGTGCCAGCAGCTTACAGGGGACGACCCGCACCGGGGAGCTGTTTTTT.

The rearrangement uses TRBV28 and TRBJ1-1, with 9 bases aligning to TRBD1. With V trimmed by 4 bases and J by 0 bases, 6 bases remained unmatched. The CDR3 runs 16 residues. Germline CDR1 and CDR2: MDHEN and SYDVKM. The CDR3 reads CASSSSGQGLNTEAFF. CDR3 sequence (DNA): TGTGCCAGCAGTTCATCCGGACAGGGGTTGAACACTGAAGCTTTCTTT.

The chain uses TRBV4-1 and TRBJ2-3, with D perhaps TRBD2 (5 bases). CDR3 length: 14 residues. The germline CDR1 and CDR2 sequences are MGHRA and YSYEKL. V lost 1 base and J lost 10, with 15 bases in between. CDR3 protein: CASSQGGQKGAQYF. As DNA, the CDR3 is TGCGCCAGCAGCCAAGGAGGGCAGAAAGGAGCGCAGTATTTT.

This rearrangement joins TRBV5-1 to TRBJ1-2; TRBD1 might be the D (5 bases). Trimming removed 3 bases at V and 7 bases at J, with 10 bases between. The CDR3 is made up of 12 amino acids. Germline CDR1 is SGHRS and CDR2 is YFSETQ. The CDR3 DNA sequence: TGCGCCAGCAGCTCCCGGGGGGGTGGCTACACCTTC. Translating gives CASSSRGGGYTF.

This chain joins TRBV2 and TRBJ2-5; 8 bases are shared with TRBD1. This CDR3 is 14 amino acids long. Trimming removed 3 bases from V and 5 bases from J; junction bases left unmatched: 5. Germline CDR1 reads SNHLY; CDR2 reads FYNNEI. The CDR3 DNA sequence: TGTGCCAGCAGTGACGGACAGGGTCGGGAGACCCAGTACTTC. Amino acids: CASSDGQGRETQYF.

The DNA for the CDR3 is TGCGCCAGCAGCGCCCCGGGTGGGGGCCACGAGCAGTACTTC. This translates into CASSAPGGGHEQYF. The chain uses TRBV4-1 and TRBJ2-7, with D possibly being TRBD1 (6 bases). The germline V and J ends were trimmed by 5 bases and 5 bases, with 16 bases remaining between them. The germline gives CDR1 MGHRA, CDR2 YSYEKL. The CDR3 has 14 amino acids.

This clone has a handful of counts. This rearrangement joins TRBV27 to TRBJ1-5, with 10 bases fitting TRBD1. The CDR3 consists of 15 residues. The V and J ends lost 10 bases and 1 base, in that order; junction bases with no gene match: 7. Germline V gives CDR1 MNHEY, CDR2 SMNVEV (reference sequence). The CDR3 DNA sequence: TGTGCCACCCGGCGGGGACAGGGGAGCAATCAGCCCCAGCATTTT. Protein sequence: CATRRGQGSNQPQHF.

The chain recombines TRBV14 with TRBJ1-1, with 9 bases that match TRBD1. Germline V gives CDR1 SGHDN, CDR2 FVKESK. The CDR3 spans 13 residues. V was clipped by 8 bases and J by 11 bases; unmatched bases: 12. DNA for the CDR3: TGTGCCAGCTCGGGACAGGGAGTTTTGGGGGCTTTCTTT. Its protein product is CASSGQGVLGAFF.

The chain couples TRBV7-9 to TRBJ2-7; 9 bases fit TRBD1. CDR3 size: 15 residues. Germline values: CDR1 SEHNR, CDR2 FQNEAQ (reference sequence). The trim removed 1 base at V and 5 bases at J, leaving 6 bases unmatched. CDR3 loop: CASSLVQGAPHEQYF. For the CDR3, the DNA is TGTGCCAGCAGCTTAGTACAGGGGGCACCCCACGAGCAGTACTTC.

The chain links TRBV9 to TRBJ1-5, with D possibly TRBD1 on 5 matching bases. The CDR3 is made up of 15 amino acids. Trimming shortened V by 0 bases and J by 2 bases, and 9 bases separated the two germline ends. Germline loops: CDR1 SGDLS, CDR2 YYNGEE. CDR3 protein: CASSVDGGGNQPQHF. In nucleotides, the CDR3 is TGTGCCAGCAGCGTAGATGGGGGAGGCAATCAGCCCCAGCATTTT. Looking up the rest from reference TRBV9 and TRBJ1-5 gives the full variable domain: DSGVTQTPKHLITATGQRVTLRCSPRSGDLSVYWYQQSLDQGLQFLIQYYNGEERAKGNILERFSAQQFPDLHSELNLSSLELGDSALYFCASSVDGGGNQPQHFGDGTRLSIL.

This clone has a single count. This chain links TRBV2 with TRBJ2-6; 8 positions agree with TRBD1. V was pared by 8 bases and J by 2 bases, with 5 bases of the junction left unmatched. This CDR3 contains 15 residues. Germline V CDR1 and CDR2: SNHLY, FYNNEI. CDR3 DNA: TGTGCCAGCTCCTGGGGACAGGCTGGGGCCAACGTCCTGACTTTC. This translates into CASSWGQAGANVLTF.

V and J are TRBV3-1 (or the pseudogene TRBV3-2) and TRBJ2-7, with a weak D call TRBD1 (5 bases). The CDR3 loop spans 14 amino acids. Germline V gene data show CDR1 as LGHDT and CDR2 as YNNKEL (reference sequence). Trimming removed 1 base at V and 2 bases at J, with 9 bases between. CDR3 loop: CASSQGGQTYEQYF. For the CDR3, the DNA is TGTGCCAGCAGCCAAGGGGGCCAGACCTACGAGCAGTACTTC.

V and J are TRBV5-1 and TRBJ1-4; D unclear. Per germline, CDR1 SGHRS and CDR2 YFSETQ. V dropped 4 bases and J dropped 8 bases, with 18 bases sitting between them. The CDR3 is made up of 15 amino acids. The CDR3 DNA reads as TGCGCCAGCAGCAACGGACGGGAATTGAGAGAAAAACTGTTTTTT. Residues: CASSNGRELREKLFF.

This clone was picked up one time. The chain joins TRBV18 to TRBJ2-7; possible D gene TRBD1, 5 bases. This CDR3 region has 14 residues. Germline assignment: CDR1 KGHSH and CDR2 LQKENI. Trimming took 4 bases from V and 1 from J, leaving 11 bases between them. Here the CDR3 DNA reads TGTGCCAGCTCACGGGGCGGATCATCCTACGAGCAGTACTTC. Translated: CASSRGGSSYEQYF.

The chain has TRBV7-8 and TRBJ2-1; possibly TRBD2 for D (5 bases). Trimming removed 1 base from V and 1 base from J, with 8 bases in between. CDR1 is SGHVS and CDR2 is FQNEAQ in the germline V gene. This CDR3 is 15 amino acids long. DNA of the CDR3: TGTGCCAGCAGCTTAGACCGGGGATCCTACAATGAGCAGTTCTTC. It is translated as CASSLDRGSYNEQFF.

This clone has just a few counts. The chain is built from TRBV5-1 and TRBJ1-1, with a weak D call TRBD1 (6 bases). V gave up 1 base and J gave up 4 bases, with 14 bases separating them. There are 15 residues in the CDR3. CDR1 and CDR2 (germline): SGHRS, YFSETQ. CDR3 loop: CASSLRGQGLTEAFF. The CDR3 DNA sequence: TGCGCCAGCAGCTTGCGGGGGCAAGGACTCACTGAAGCTTTCTTT.

This clone has a handful of counts. This rearrangement joins TRBV3-1 (or the pseudogene TRBV3-2) to TRBJ1-5; D is unclear. The ends were cut back, 1 base at V and 6 bases at J, with 7 bases in the middle. CDR1 is LGHDT and CDR2 is YNNKEL in the germline V gene (reference sequence). The CDR3 runs to 13 residues. The CDR3 spells CASSQGTAQPQHF. CDR3 in DNA: TGTGCCAGCAGCCAAGGTACCGCTCAGCCCCAGCATTTT.

The chain joins TRBV15 to TRBJ2-7; D is undetermined. The V gene's germline CDR1 is LNHNV and CDR2 YYDKDF (reference sequence). The CDR3 is 16 amino acids. V was shortened by 3 bases and J by 0 bases, with 15 bases between the two germline ends. The CDR3 sequence: CATSRHGRLNSYEQYF. DNA for the CDR3: TGTGCCACCAGCAGGCACGGACGGCTAAACTCCTACGAGCAGTACTTC.